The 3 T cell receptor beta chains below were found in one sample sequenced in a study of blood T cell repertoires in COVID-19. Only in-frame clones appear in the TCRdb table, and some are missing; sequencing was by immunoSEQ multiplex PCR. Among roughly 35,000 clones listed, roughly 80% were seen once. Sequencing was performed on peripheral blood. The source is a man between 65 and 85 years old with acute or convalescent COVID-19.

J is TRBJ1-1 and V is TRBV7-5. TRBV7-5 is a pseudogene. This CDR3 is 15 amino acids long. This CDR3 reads CARTRRGPGNTEAFF. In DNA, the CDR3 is TGTGCCAGAACAAGGCGGGGGCCCGGGAACACTGAAGCTTTCTTT.

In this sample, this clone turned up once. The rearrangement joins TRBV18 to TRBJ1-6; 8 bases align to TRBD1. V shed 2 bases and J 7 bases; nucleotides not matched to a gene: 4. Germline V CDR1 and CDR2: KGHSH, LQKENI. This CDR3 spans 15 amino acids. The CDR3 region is CASSPRGQVNSPLHF. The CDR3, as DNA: TGTGCCAGCTCACCAAGGGGACAGGTGAATTCACCCCTCCACTTT.

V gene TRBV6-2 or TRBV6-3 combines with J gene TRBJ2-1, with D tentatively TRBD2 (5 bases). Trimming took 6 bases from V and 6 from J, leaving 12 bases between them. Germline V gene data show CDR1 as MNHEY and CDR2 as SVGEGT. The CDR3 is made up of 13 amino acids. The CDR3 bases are TGTGCCAGCAGCCGAAGCGGCCTCAATGAGCAGTTCTTC. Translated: CASSRSGLNEQFF.